This T cell receptor beta chain was identified during a study of metastatic and nonmetastatic thyroid tumors. Study-wide background: Peripheral blood and tumor or nodule samples from malignant and benign thyroid patients were compared. Notes on the study in general: The reported finding was significantly higher TCR beta diversity in malignant thyroid tumors relative to benign nodules, in blood and tumor.

The entire patient cohort was treatment-naive prior to thyroid surgery. In the authors' workflow: For papillary thyroid cancer, a distant-metastasis classifier was constructed from CDR3 differences observed across clinicopathological groups. TCRdb re-analyzed the PCR reads using MiXCR. TCRdb assigned the V and J calls; the authors' analysis was not used. The table has 35,000 to 50,000 clones, 17% seen once. Per the germline V gene, CDR1 is KGHSH and CDR2 is LQKENI. The CDR3 sequence is 14 residues long. V trimming: 4 bases; J trimming: 3 bases; junction bases outside the gene matches: 4. This clone was found many times. What it binds is not known.

The V call is TRBV18, the J call TRBJ1-1, with 8 bases that match TRBD1. Sequencing used tumor tissue. This sequence was found in a female donor with papillary thyroid cancer or a benign thyroid nodule (not recorded which). Some clones in this sample may be carry-over from other donors' samples. Here the CDR3 reads CASSRQGFDTEAFF. In DNA, the CDR3 is TGTGCCAGCTCACGACAGGGGTTTGACACTGAAGCTTTCTTT.